Here is one T cell receptor beta chain with its context. The antigen is not known. Patients were ineligible given autoimmune disease history or systemic immunosuppression. The entry originates in a study of OX40 agonist ivuxolimab in advanced cancers. Whole-study results and caveats: CD4+ T cells averaged fewer expanded clones than CD8+ T cells.

TCRdb's table, derived via immunoSEQ multiplex PCR, lists solely in-frame clones and lacks some. The table lists about 66,000 clones, approximately 90% of them singletons. V lost 0 bases to trimming and J lost 2 bases; unmatched junction nucleotides: 2. The germline V gene encodes CDR1 SGHRS and CDR2 YFSETQ. The CDR3 contains 17 residues. This TCR was recovered from an adult with an advanced solid tumor such as melanoma, head and neck, liver or kidney cancer. The chain is built from TRBV5-1 and TRBJ2-3; 14 bases map to TRBD2. The sample in question was CD4+ or CD8+ T cells sorted from blood, obtained in a trial of the OX40 agonist ivuxolimab. The CDR3 bases are TGCGCCAGCAGCTTGGGACTAGCGGGAGGGCCCACAGATACGCAGTATTTT. Protein product: CASSLGLAGGPTDTQYF.